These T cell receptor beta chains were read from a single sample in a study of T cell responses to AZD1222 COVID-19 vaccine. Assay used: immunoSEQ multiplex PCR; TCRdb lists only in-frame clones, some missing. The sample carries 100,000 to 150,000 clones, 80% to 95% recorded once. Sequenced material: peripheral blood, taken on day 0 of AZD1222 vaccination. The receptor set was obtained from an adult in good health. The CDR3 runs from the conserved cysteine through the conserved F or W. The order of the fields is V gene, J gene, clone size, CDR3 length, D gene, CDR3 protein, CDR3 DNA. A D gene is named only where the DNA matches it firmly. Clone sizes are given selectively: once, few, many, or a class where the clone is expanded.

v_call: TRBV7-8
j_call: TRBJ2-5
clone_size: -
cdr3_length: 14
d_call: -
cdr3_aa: CASSLARAQETQYF
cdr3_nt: TGTGCCAGCAGCCTTGCCCGGGCCCAAGAGACCCAGTACTTC

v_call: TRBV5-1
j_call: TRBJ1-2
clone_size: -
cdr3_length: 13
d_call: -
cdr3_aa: CASSDPPNYGYTF
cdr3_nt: TGCGCCAGCAGCGACCCACCTAACTATGGCTACACCTTC

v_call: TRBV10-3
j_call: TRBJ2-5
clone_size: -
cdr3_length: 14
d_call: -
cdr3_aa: CAISLGTTGETQYF
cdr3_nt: TGTGCCATCAGCCTCGGGACGACAGGCGAGACCCAGTACTTC

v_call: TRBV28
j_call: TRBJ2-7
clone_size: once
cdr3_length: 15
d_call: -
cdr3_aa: CASSPPSVNSYEQYF
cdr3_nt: TGTGCCAGCAGTCCGCCGTCGGTTAACTCCTACGAGCAGTACTTC

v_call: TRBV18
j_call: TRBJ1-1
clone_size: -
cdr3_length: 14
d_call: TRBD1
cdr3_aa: CASSRNGQGSEAFF
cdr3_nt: TGTGCCAGCTCACGAAACGGACAGGGTTCTGAAGCTTTCTTT

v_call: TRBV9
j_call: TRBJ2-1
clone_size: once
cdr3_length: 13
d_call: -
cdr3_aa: CASSVEGAGEQFF
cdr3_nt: TGTGCCAGCAGCGTAGAAGGGGCGGGCGAGCAGTTCTTC

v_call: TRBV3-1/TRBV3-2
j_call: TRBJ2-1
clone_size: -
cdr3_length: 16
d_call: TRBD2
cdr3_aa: CASSQIAGGFAREQFF
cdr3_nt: TGTGCCAGCAGCCAAATAGCGGGAGGGTTCGCACGGGAGCAGTTCTTC

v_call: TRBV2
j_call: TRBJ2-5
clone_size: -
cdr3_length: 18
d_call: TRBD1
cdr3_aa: CASSVRTGGDWLQETQYF
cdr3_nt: TGTGCCAGCAGTGTGCGGACAGGGGGCGACTGGCTCCAAGAGACCCAGTACTTC

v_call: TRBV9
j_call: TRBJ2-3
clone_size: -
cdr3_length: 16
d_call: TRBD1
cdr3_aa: CASSLTGQGYTDTQYF
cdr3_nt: TGTGCCAGCAGCCTAACGGGACAGGGATACACAGATACGCAGTATTTT

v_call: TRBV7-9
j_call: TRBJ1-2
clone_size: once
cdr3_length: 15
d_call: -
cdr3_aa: CASSFLEGGNYGYTF
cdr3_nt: TGTGCCAGCAGCTTTCTGGAGGGCGGTAACTATGGCTACACCTTC